This T cell receptor (beta chain) was identified during a study of blood T cells in healthy people across ages. Overall study findings and caveats: No one knew whether donors had CMV, which possibly confounded expanded clonotype changes.

Using a J-beta primer mix together with a sample-barcoded 5' primer, a second PCR was run for roughly 7 to 12 cycles. Via MiXCR, TCRdb re-called the 5' RACE reads, giving one row per CDR3 protein. The table has around 520,000 distinct CDR3 sequences, approximately 26% seen once. V lost 6 bases and J lost 4; bases outside the gene matches: 9. The CDR3 consists of 14 residues. CDR1 is DFQATT, CDR2 SNEGSKA, per germline (reference sequence). This clonotype was counted only a few times. What it binds is not known. The same specimen was also included in a second study, on T cells of mothers and their children. From that study: Mothers and children who were related shared slightly more overlap than unrelated pairs, but not significantly more.

Sequencing input: blood. V and J are TRBV20-1 and TRBJ2-3, with TRBD2 matching over 8 bases. The sequence was obtained from a boy aged 2 to 10 in good health. The CDR3 sequence: CSALGLAGSDTQYF. The CDR3 nucleotides read TGCAGTGCCCTCGGACTAGCTGGGTCAGATACGCAGTATTTT.